This T cell receptor beta chain was recorded in a study of blood T cell repertoires in COVID-19 (dated by TCRdb to 2020 to 2022). A note on the overall study: Samples from collaborators originated in the United States, Italy and Spain and spanned both the acute and convalescent phases of COVID-19. Sample metadata almost always included a de-identified subject ID, COVID-19 status, age in years and sex. The material from the prospective study consisted of cDNA or gDNA derived from T cells, B-cell-depleted T cells, or PBMCs. A freely available public database, intended as a resource for researchers studying the immune response to SARS-CoV-2, is where the repertoires were released. Deeply sampled blood TCRbeta repertoires from subjects exposed to, actively infected with, or recovered from COVID-19 were included in the dataset. Where available, HLA class I and class II types were taken from metadata supplied by the sample provider and were not determined by assay-based typing. Samples came from the ongoing ImmuneRACE study (first 160 participants) plus 1,254 subjects from 6 global collaborators. The paper's findings and limits, for the study overall: How much clinical and demographic metadata was included differed by source and by participant, and the metadata was provided uncurated.

The CDR3 measures 15 amino acids from cysteine to phenylalanine. Only CDR3 DNA remains: 45 bases, in frame from the first base. For CDR1 and CDR2, the germline V gene lists SNHLY and FYNNEI. V loses 2 bases of germline sequence and J loses 0 bases, and the interval between the two ends is 7 bases. TCRbeta CDR3 regions were amplified from genomic DNA by means of the immunoSEQ Assay, a bias-controlled multiplex PCR. As for how the authors treated the data: Nucleated cell counts per sample were estimated from amplification of reference gene primers within the assay. To quantify the absolute abundance of each unique TCRbeta CDR3 rearrangement, sequence reads were collapsed and filtered. Productive Simpson clonality was computed per sample as the square root of Simpson's diversity index over productive rearrangements. In its TCRdb copy, this immuneACCESS table keeps in-frame sequences only and misses some clones. Where compared with another copy, unresolved V genes explain less than half of these, and the others have no known cause. V and J calls plus clone size are reproduced from that table; the DNA served to infer D and trimming. This sample is represented by 40,000 to 45,000 clones; about nine tenths of them were singletons. The ten biggest clones cover around 6.5% of the sample.

Each collaborating institution followed its own protocols to collect whole blood in K2EDTA tubes. For TCRbeta analysis, collaborators shipped samples as frozen whole blood, isolated PBMCs, or DNA extracted from either of those sample types. Details on this clone: Its target antigen remains unknown. One base away there is no much larger clone; base qualities are not given.

The sample consisted of peripheral blood. The chain is made from TRBV2 and TRBJ1-4; confidence is insufficient to name the D gene. This sequence was found in a human donor in a cohort sampled during active COVID-19. The encoded CDR3 is CASSERGATNEKLFF. The nucleotide sequence reads TGTGCCAGCAGTGAACGGGGAGCAACTAATGAAAAACTGTTTTTT. This CDR3, with the reference TRBV2 and TRBJ1-4 proteins standing in past its ends, gives the full variable domain EPEVTQTPSHQVTQMGQEVILRCVPISNHLYFYWYRQILGQKVEFLVSFYNNEISEKSEIFDDQFSVERPDGSNFTLKIRSTKLEDSAMYFCASSERGATNEKLFFGSGTQLSVL.